These 11 T cell receptor beta chains share one sample of origin, sequenced in a study of STAT3 mutations in large granular lymphocyte leukemia. Sequenced by immunoSEQ multiplex PCR; TCRdb stores in-frame clones only, minus some. The sample records 30,000 to 45,000 clones, roughly 88% being singletons. Regarding the study as a whole: At least one immunodominant TCR beta clonotype appeared in every T-cell large granular lymphocyte leukemia patient.

Their cognate antigens are unknown. The sample comprised PBMCs. Receptors were obtained from a human donor with T large granular lymphocyte leukemia. Some clones in this sample may be carry-over from other donors' samples.

The chain links TRBV6-5 to TRBJ2-2; D ambiguous. This CDR3 region has 15 residues. V was clipped by 0 bases and J by 2 bases, with 7 bases between them. Germline V gene sequence: CDR1 MNHEY, CDR2 SVGAGI. CDR3 in amino acids: CASSYSAVNTGELFF. In DNA form, the CDR3 reads TGTGCCAGCAGTTACTCAGCCGTTAACACCGGGGAGCTGTTTTTT.

This clone was recorded only once. The rearrangement uses TRBV9 and TRBJ1-6, with 9 nucleotides matching TRBD1. The CDR3 runs 13 residues. V lost 5 bases, J lost 9 bases, and 3 bases stayed unmatched. Germline V CDR1 and CDR2: SGDLS, YYNGEE. In nucleotides, the CDR3 is TGTGCCAGCAGGGGGACAGGGAGTTCACCCCTCCACTTT. It codes for CASRGTGSSPLHF.

The chain has TRBV5-1 and TRBJ1-1; TRBD1 agrees at 9 bases. The germline CDR1 and CDR2 sequences are SGHRS and YFSETQ. V was clipped by 5 bases and J by 7 bases; unmatched bases: 9. The CDR3 extends over 14 amino acids. The CDR3 sequence is CASSPGTGLVEAFF. CDR3 in DNA: TGCGCCAGCAGTCCCGGGACAGGGCTTGTTGAAGCTTTCTTT.

The rearrangement links TRBV15 to TRBJ2-7, with D uncertain. The CDR3 loop spans 13 amino acids. V lost 4 bases and J 6 bases, leaving 13 bases between the germline ends. Germline CDR1 LNHNV, CDR2 YYDKDF (reference sequence). CDR3 loop: CATSISGQGEQYV. The CDR3 coding sequence is TGTGCCACCAGCATTTCGGGTCAAGGCGAGCAGTACGTC.

This chain uses TRBV30 with TRBJ1-1; perhaps TRBD1 as D (6 bases). CDR3 length: 11 residues. CDR1 is GTSNPN, CDR2 SVGIG, per germline (reference sequence). The CDR3 coding sequence is TGTGGAGGGGGTTGGGACACTGAAGCTTTCTTT. Amino acid sequence: CGGGWDTEAFF.

In its sample, this clone was seen once. The chain has TRBV5-4 and TRBJ2-7; 12 nucleotides line up with TRBD1. Germline V CDR1 and CDR2: SGHNT, YYREEE (reference sequence). V shed 0 bases and J 6 bases; nucleotides not matched to a gene: 4. This CDR3 region has 15 residues. CDR3 sequence reads: CASSLGGTGGIEQYF. The CDR3 region has the DNA TGTGCCAGCAGCTTGGGTGGGACAGGGGGCATCGAGCAGTACTTC.

The rearrangement links TRBV6-6 to TRBJ1-4, with 7 bases matching TRBD1. V shed 7 bases, J shed 0 bases, and the junction held 8 bases outside the gene matches. Germline CDR1 reads MNHNY; CDR2 reads SVGAGI (reference sequence). The CDR3 runs 16 residues. The CDR3 sequence is CASKRGDSSTNEKLFF. CDR3 coding DNA: TGTGCCAGCAAAAGGGGGGACAGCTCAACTAATGAAAAACTGTTTTTT.

The V call is TRBV27, the J call TRBJ2-4; 8 nucleotides line up with TRBD1. V lost 0 bases to trimming and J lost 3 bases; unmatched junction nucleotides: 25. The CDR3 extends over 23 amino acids. Germline V gene lookup returns CDR1 MNHEY and CDR2 SMNVEV (reference sequence). This CDR3 reads CASSLSMSLPSTDREWGKNIQYF. CDR3 nucleotides: TGTGCCAGCAGTTTATCGATGAGCCTCCCCTCTACGGACAGGGAGTGGGGCAAAAACATTCAGTACTTC.

This chain uses TRBV6-6 with TRBJ1-3, with 7 bases that match TRBD1. J lost 0 bases, V lost 4 bases, and 3 bases had no gene match. The CDR3 is 15 amino acids. Germline V CDR1 and CDR2: MNHNY, SVGAGI (reference sequence). The CDR3 here is CASSLQGNSGNTIYF. The CDR3 nucleotides are TGTGCCAGCAGTTTACAGGGGAACTCTGGAAACACCATATATTTT.

The chain is built from TRBV18 and TRBJ1-6, with 7 bases identical to TRBD1. The germline V gene has CDR1 KGHSH and CDR2 LQKENI. The CDR3 sequence is 15 residues long. The V gene end was trimmed by 4 bases and the J gene end by 7 bases; junction bases not matched to a gene: 7. The CDR3 sequence: CASSQSGTANSPLHF. CDR3 in DNA: TGTGCCAGCTCACAGTCCGGGACAGCAAATTCACCCCTCCACTTT.

The rearrangement joins TRBV18 to TRBJ2-3; D may be TRBD1 (6 bases). Germline V gene lookup returns CDR1 KGHSH and CDR2 LQKENI. The CDR3 spans 17 residues. Between the trimmed V and J ends, which lost 0 bases and 2 bases, there was a span of 15 bases. Written as DNA, the CDR3 is TGTGCCAGCTCACCACCAGGAGGCAAGGGACACACAGATACGCAGTATTTT. It translates to CASSPPGGKGHTDTQYF.